The next 7 T cell receptor beta chains were all read from a single sample in a study of T cells in Graves' hyperthyroidism and ophthalmopathy. Researchers amplified the TCR beta CDR3 regions from RNA transcripts. Initially, a first-round RT-PCR of the TCR CDR3 employed the HTBI primer set. TCRdb re-called the multiplex PCR reads through MiXCR, storing one row per CDR3 protein. The sample yields 250,000 or so distinct CDR3 sequences, 15% seen once. The sequenced sample consisted of blood. The receptor source for this set is a woman between 50 and 59 years old with Graves' hyperthyroidism that later progressed to Graves' ophthalmopathy.

This rearrangement joins TRBV18 to TRBJ2-2; D is uncertain. Germline V gene sequence: CDR1 KGHSH, CDR2 LQKENI. This CDR3 is 16 amino acids long. With 6 bases removed from V and 4 bases from J, the gap between germline ends came to 18 bases. In nucleotides, the CDR3 is TGTGCCAGCTCGCCAGAGGACGGCATGAGCACCGGGGAGCTGTTTTTT. Translating gives CASSPEDGMSTGELFF.

This clonotype was counted at least ten times. The rearrangement links TRBV20-1 to TRBJ2-3; 8 nucleotides align to TRBD2. Germline V CDR1 and CDR2: DFQATT, SNEGSKA (reference sequence). Trimming cost V 3 bases and J 4 bases; bases outside gene matches: 6. The CDR3 covers 14 residues. The CDR3 loop reads CSASEAGVADTQYF. The CDR3 DNA sequence: TGCAGTGCTAGTGAAGCGGGAGTGGCAGATACGCAGTATTTT.

In this sample, this clonotype turned up many times. This sequence joins TRBV28 and TRBJ2-2; tentative D call: TRBD1 (6 bases). Trimming removed 3 bases at V and 0 bases at J, with 11 bases between. Germline V CDR1 and CDR2: MDHEN, SYDVKM. CDR3 length equals 16 residues. The CDR3 reads CASSLFQGTNTGELFF. The CDR3 bases are TGTGCCAGCAGTTTGTTCCAGGGGACGAACACCGGGGAGCTGTTTTTT.

This clonotype was counted ten times or more. The chain recombines TRBV3-1 with TRBJ2-1; D call uncertain. The CDR3 totals 13 residues. Trimming cost V 0 bases and J 4 bases, with 4 bases left between them. Germline lookup yields CDR1 LGHDT and CDR2 YNNKEL (reference sequence). CDR3 coding DNA: TGTGCCAGCAGCCAAGAGGTGTACAATGAGCAGTTCTTC. Amino acids: CASSQEVYNEQFF.

This sequence joins TRBV10-3 and TRBJ2-5, with 10 nucleotides matching TRBD2. The CDR3 runs 16 residues. Germline V lookup: CDR1 ENHRY, CDR2 SYGVKD. Trimming took 10 bases from V and 1 from J; bases not matched to a gene: 12. CDR3 sequence reads: CATTRELAGAQETQYF. The CDR3 DNA follows: TGTGCCACGACTCGGGAGCTAGCGGGAGCCCAAGAGACCCAGTACTTC.

This clonotype was observed at least ten times. J is TRBJ2-3 and V is TRBV28; the D gene is possibly TRBD1 (6 bases). The germline V gene has CDR1 MDHEN and CDR2 SYDVKM. The CDR3 is made up of 18 amino acids. With 5 bases removed from V and 5 bases from J, the gap between germline ends came to 26 bases. Here the CDR3 reads CASSPFFGRGGRKDTQYF. Here the CDR3 DNA reads TGTGCCAGCAGTCCCTTCTTCGGCCGTGGGGGCCGGAAAGATACGCAGTATTTT.

This clonotype appeared many times. The chain combines TRBV20-1 with TRBJ1-1; D unclear. Germline CDR1 reads DFQATT; CDR2 reads SNEGSKA (reference sequence). The CDR3 runs 13 residues. V was pared by 5 bases and J by 4 bases, with 14 bases between. CDR3 DNA: TGCAGTGCTCGCCTTCCTAGGACCACTGAAGCTTTCTTT. As protein: CSARLPRTTEAFF.